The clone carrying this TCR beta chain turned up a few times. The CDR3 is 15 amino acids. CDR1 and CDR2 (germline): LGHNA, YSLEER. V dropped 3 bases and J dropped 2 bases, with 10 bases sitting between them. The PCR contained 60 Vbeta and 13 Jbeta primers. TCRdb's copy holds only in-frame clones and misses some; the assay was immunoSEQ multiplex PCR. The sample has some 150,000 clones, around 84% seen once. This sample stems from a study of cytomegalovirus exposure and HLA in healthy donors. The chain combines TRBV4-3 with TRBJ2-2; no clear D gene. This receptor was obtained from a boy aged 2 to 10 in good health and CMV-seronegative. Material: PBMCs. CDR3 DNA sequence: TGCGCCAGCAGCCAGTCTACCCCAAACACCGGGGAGCTGTTTTTT. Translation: CASSQSTPNTGELFF.